A selection of T cell receptor beta chains follows, all from one sample in a study of OX40 agonist ivuxolimab in advanced cancers. Clones were read by immunoSEQ multiplex PCR, and TCRdb kept only the in-frame ones, dropping some. This table holds approximately 82,000 clones, approximately 90% found once. The material was CD4+ or CD8+ T cells sorted from blood, obtained in a trial of the OX40 agonist ivuxolimab. The receptors originated from an adult with an advanced solid tumor such as melanoma, head and neck, liver or kidney cancer. Both conserved end residues are part of each CDR3. D genes are given only for firm matches. Clone size is stated in some rows and not others, as once, few, many or a class when expanded.

v_call	d_call	clone_size	j_call	cdr3_nt	cdr3_aa
TRBV7-9	-	-	TRBJ1-4	TGTGCCAGCAGCTTAGGGGGAGGCCCCGGAAATGAAAAACTGTTTTTT	CASSLGGGPGNEKLFF
TRBV4-2	-	-	TRBJ1-5	TGTGCCAGCAGCCAAGGACAACCAAATCAGCCCCAGCATTTT	CASSQGQPNQPQHF
TRBV18	-	-	TRBJ1-3	TGTGCCAGCTCACCACCAGGCGGTGGCTCTGGAAACACCATATATTTT	CASSPPGGGSGNTIYF
TRBV5-5	TRBD2	-	TRBJ2-7	TGTGCCAGCAGCTTGGAGGCGACTAGCGGGTCAAACTCCTACGAGCAGTACTTC	CASSLEATSGSNSYEQYF
TRBV29-1	-	-	TRBJ1-2	TGCAGCGTTGGGGGCTTAACAGGGAACTATGGCTACACCTTC	CSVGGLTGNYGYTF
TRBV6-1	-	-	TRBJ2-5	TGTGCCAGCAGAGAACAGGGTTTGGAAGAGACCCAGTACTTC	CASREQGLEETQYF
TRBV9	-	-	TRBJ2-3	TGTGCCAGCAGCGTAGGGAGGGGGACCCCGCGGGAAGATACGCAGTATTTT	CASSVGRGTPREDTQYF
TRBV28	TRBD1	-	TRBJ2-3	TGTGCCAGCAGTTTAAAGGGGACAGGAAAGTATTTT	CASSLKGTGKYF
TRBV11-1	TRBD2	-	TRBJ2-7	TGTGCCAACAGCTTAGCTTTCGGGGCTAGCGGGGGCTACGAGCAGTACTTC	CANSLAFGASGGYEQYF
TRBV6-1	TRBD2	-	TRBJ2-7	TGTGCCAGCAGGGAATTAGCGGGAGGGCCCTACGAGCAGTACTTC	CASRELAGGPYEQYF
TRBV5-1	TRBD2	-	TRBJ2-1	TGCGCCAGCAGGAGACTAGCGGGAGGGTCCTACAATGAGCAGTTCTTC	CASRRLAGGSYNEQFF
TRBV29-1	-	once	TRBJ2-7	TGCAGCGTTGATTGGTGGGACACGGGCGAGCAGTACTTC	CSVDWWDTGEQYF
TRBV19	-	-	TRBJ2-5	TGTGCCAGTAGTAGACAGACTCGGGGATTAGAGACCCAGTACTTC	CASSRQTRGLETQYF
TRBV5-1	-	-	TRBJ2-5	TGCGCCAGCAGCGACACCGGGAAGGACCAAGAGACCCAGTACTTC	CASSDTGKDQETQYF
TRBV7-3	-	-	TRBJ2-3	TGTGCCAGCAGCTCGGACCCCCGGGGAGGTACGCAGTATTTT	CASSSDPRGGTQYF
TRBV19	-	-	TRBJ2-7	TGTGCCAGTAGCCTTCACGCCGACCGCTCCTACGAGCAGTACTTC	CASSLHADRSYEQYF
TRBV27	-	-	TRBJ2-1	TGTGCCAGCAGTTTATCGATCGGGGTGTACAATGAGCAGTTCTTC	CASSLSIGVYNEQFF
TRBV2	-	once	TRBJ1-5	TGTGCCAGCACTCGTGGGAGCAATCAGCCCCAGCATTTT	CASTRGSNQPQHF
TRBV5-4	-	-	TRBJ1-2	TGTGCCAGCAGCCAAGGGACTGTAGCTAACTATGGCTACACCTTC	CASSQGTVANYGYTF
TRBV7-6	-	once	TRBJ2-1	TGTGCCAGCAGCTTAAGACCCAACACCAATCAGGTTGCCTACAATGAGCAGTTCTTC	CASSLRPNTNQVAYNEQFF
TRBV7-6	TRBD2	-	TRBJ2-1	TGTGCCAGCAGCTTTTACCCGGGACTAGCGGGAGTTATGGAGCAGTTCTTC	CASSFYPGLAGVMEQFF
TRBV19	-	-	TRBJ2-3	TGTGCCAGTCGGGGATCAGATACGCAGTATTTT	CASRGSDTQYF
TRBV5-5	-	-	TRBJ1-3	TGTGCCAGCAGCTTGGTATCTGAGTTTGGAAACACCATATATTTT	CASSLVSEFGNTIYF
TRBV9	TRBD2	-	TRBJ2-5	TGTGCCAGCAGCACCTCCGGGACTAGGGGAGAGACCCAGTACTTC	CASSTSGTRGETQYF
TRBV7-6	TRBD1	-	TRBJ1-5	TGTGCCAGCAGCTCAGGGACAGGGCGGGGGAATCAGCCCCAGCATTTT	CASSSGTGRGNQPQHF
TRBV6-1	TRBD1	once	TRBJ2-5	TGTGCCAGCACCCGAGGGACAGCCCAAGAGACCCAGTACTTC	CASTRGTAQETQYF
TRBV4-1	TRBD1	-	TRBJ1-4	TGCGCCAGCAGCCAACCCGGGACAGGGGCTAATGAAAAACTGTTTTTT	CASSQPGTGANEKLFF
TRBV27	-	-	TRBJ2-7	TGTGCCAGCAGTTTATTTGGGAACGAGCAGTACTTC	CASSLFGNEQYF
TRBV7-7	TRBD2	-	TRBJ2-5	TGTGCTAGCAGCTCAGGACTAGGGGAGGAGACCCAGTACTTC	CASSSGLGEETQYF